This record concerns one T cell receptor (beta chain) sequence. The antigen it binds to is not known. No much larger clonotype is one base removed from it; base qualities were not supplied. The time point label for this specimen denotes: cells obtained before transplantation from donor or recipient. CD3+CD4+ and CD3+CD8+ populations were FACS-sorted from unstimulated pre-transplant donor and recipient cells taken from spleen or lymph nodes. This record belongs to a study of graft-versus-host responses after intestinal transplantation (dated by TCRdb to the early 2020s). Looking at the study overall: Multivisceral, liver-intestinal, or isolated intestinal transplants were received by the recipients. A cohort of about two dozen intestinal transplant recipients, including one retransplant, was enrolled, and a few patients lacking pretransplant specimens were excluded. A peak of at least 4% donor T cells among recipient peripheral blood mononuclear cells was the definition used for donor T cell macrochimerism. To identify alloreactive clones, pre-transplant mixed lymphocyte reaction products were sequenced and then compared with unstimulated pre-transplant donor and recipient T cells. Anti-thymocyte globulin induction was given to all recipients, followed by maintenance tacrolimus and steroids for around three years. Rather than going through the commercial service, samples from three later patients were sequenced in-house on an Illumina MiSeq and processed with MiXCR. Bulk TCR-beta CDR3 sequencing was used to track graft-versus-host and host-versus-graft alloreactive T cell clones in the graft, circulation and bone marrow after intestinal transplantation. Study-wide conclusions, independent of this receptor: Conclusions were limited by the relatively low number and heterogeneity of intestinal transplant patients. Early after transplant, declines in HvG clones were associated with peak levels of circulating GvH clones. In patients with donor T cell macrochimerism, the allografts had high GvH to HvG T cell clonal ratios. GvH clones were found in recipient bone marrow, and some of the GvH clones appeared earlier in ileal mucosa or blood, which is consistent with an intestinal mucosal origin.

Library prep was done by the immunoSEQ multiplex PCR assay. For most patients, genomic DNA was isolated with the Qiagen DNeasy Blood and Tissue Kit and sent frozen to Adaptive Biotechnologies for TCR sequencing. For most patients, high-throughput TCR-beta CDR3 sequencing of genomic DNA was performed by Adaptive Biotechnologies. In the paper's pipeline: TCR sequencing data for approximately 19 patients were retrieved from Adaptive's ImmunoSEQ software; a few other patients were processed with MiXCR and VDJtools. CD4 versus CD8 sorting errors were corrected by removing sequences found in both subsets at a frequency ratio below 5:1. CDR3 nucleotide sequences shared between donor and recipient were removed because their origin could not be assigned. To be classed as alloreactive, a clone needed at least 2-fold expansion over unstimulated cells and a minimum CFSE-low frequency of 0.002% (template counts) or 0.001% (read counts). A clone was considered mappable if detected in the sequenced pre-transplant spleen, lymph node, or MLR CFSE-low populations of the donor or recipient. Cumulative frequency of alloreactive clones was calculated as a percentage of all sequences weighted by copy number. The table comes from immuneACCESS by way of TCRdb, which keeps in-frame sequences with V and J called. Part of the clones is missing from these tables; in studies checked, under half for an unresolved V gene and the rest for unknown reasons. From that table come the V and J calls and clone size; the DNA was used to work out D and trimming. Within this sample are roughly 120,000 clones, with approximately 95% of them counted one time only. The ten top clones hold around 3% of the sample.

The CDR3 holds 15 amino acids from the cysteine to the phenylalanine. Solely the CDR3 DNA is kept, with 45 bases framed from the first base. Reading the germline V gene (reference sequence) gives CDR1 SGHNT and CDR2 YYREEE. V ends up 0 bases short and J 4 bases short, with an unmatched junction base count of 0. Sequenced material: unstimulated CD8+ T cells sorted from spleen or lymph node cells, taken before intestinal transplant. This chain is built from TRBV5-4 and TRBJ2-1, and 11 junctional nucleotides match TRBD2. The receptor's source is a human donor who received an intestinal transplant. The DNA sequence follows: TGTGCCAGCAGCTTGGGGACTAGCGGGTACAATGAGCAGTTCTTC. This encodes CASSLGTSGYNEQFF.